The 25 T cell receptor beta chains reported below all come from one sample, sequenced in a study of blood T cell repertoires in COVID-19. Using immunoSEQ multiplex PCR, the repertoire was profiled, and TCRdb retains in-frame clones only, with some absent. The sample shows around 130,000 clones, almost 85% of them seen only once. Material for sequencing was peripheral blood. These receptors were collected from a human donor in a cohort sampled during active COVID-19.

V usage is TRBV27 and J usage is TRBJ1-2; tentatively, D is TRBD1 (5 bases). The CDR3 is 14 amino acids. The ends were cut back, 8 bases at V and 2 bases at J, with 15 bases in the middle. Germline V gene sequence: CDR1 MNHEY, CDR2 SMNVEV (reference sequence). The CDR3: CASPWGDRNYGYTF. CDR3 bases: TGTGCCAGCCCATGGGGCGATCGAAACTATGGCTACACCTTC.

This clone showed up many times. V is TRBV12-5 and J is TRBJ2-1, with 8 bases fitting TRBD2. After removal of 6 bases from V and 1 base from J, the junction contained 8 bases not matched to a gene. Germline values: CDR1 LGHNT, CDR2 FRNRAP. The CDR3 loop spans 16 amino acids. The CDR3 DNA sequence: TGTGCTAGTGGCCTCTGGCGGGGGGCTTCCTACAATGAGCAGTTCTTC. Its translation is CASGLWRGASYNEQFF.

The count of this clone is one. The chain joins TRBV10-2 to TRBJ2-5, with unresolved D. CDR3 length: 13 residues. CDR1 and CDR2 from the germline V gene are WSHSY and SAAADI. V was pared by 3 bases and J by 1 base, with 6 bases between. The CDR3 sequence: CASSDYSQETQYF. DNA for the CDR3: TGCGCCAGCAGTGACTACAGCCAAGAGACCCAGTACTTC.

This sequence joins TRBV7-9 and TRBJ2-1; 7 bases are a match to TRBD2. The CDR3 has 14 residues. V shed 7 bases, J shed 3 bases, and the junction held 6 bases outside the gene matches. Germline CDR1 SEHNR, CDR2 FQNEAQ (reference sequence). DNA of the CDR3: TGTGCCAGCACGGCTAGCGGACGCTACAATGAGCAGTTCTTC. Translating it yields CASTASGRYNEQFF.

The table lists this clone with a count of one. The chain recombines TRBV28 with TRBJ2-7; the match to TRBD2 covers 10 bases. V was pared by 6 bases and J by 2 bases, with 4 bases of the junction left unmatched. CDR3 size: 14 residues. Per the germline V gene, CDR1 is MDHEN and CDR2 is SYDVKM. CDR3 nucleotides: TGTGCCAGCAGGTCTAGCGGGGGCCCCTACGAGCAGTACTTC. Its translation: CASRSSGGPYEQYF. Based on the CDR3 plus reference TRBV28 and TRBJ2-7, the full variable domain is DVKVTQSSRYLVKRTGEKVFLECVQDMDHENMFWYRQDPGLGLRLIYFSYDVKMKEKGDIPEGYSVSREKKERFSLILESASTNQTSMYLCASRSSGGPYEQYFGPGTRLTVT.

This chain uses TRBV11-3 with TRBJ2-3; 8 nucleotides line up with TRBD2. This CDR3 is built from 15 residues. V was clipped by 3 bases and J by 1 base; unmatched bases: 3. Germline CDR1 and CDR2: SGHNT and YENEEA. For the CDR3, the DNA is TGTGCCAGCAGCTTCGGGGGGGCGCGCACAGATACGCAGTATTTT. Residues: CASSFGGARTDTQYF.

The chain uses TRBV6-6 and TRBJ2-1; D might be TRBD1 (5 bases). The V and J ends lost 5 bases and 12 bases respectively, with 14 bases between them. The CDR3 extends over 12 amino acids. Germline CDR1 MNHNY, CDR2 SVGAGI (reference sequence). The DNA of the CDR3 is TGTGCCAGCAGTAACACAGGTAACGTGCAGTTCTTC. Its translation: CASSNTGNVQFF.

The chain recombines TRBV6-5 with TRBJ1-6, with D unresolved. This CDR3 is 13 amino acids long. Trimming left V 6 bases short and J 1 base short, with 4 bases between. CDR1 and CDR2 (germline): MNHEY, SVGAGI. This CDR3 is CASSTSYNSPLHF. In nucleotides, the CDR3 is TGTGCCAGCAGCACTTCCTATAATTCACCCCTCCACTTT.

The J gene is TRBJ2-1, the V gene TRBV27; the D is unclear. CDR3 length: 16 amino acids. Germline V gene data show CDR1 as MNHEY and CDR2 as SMNVEV (reference sequence). V was shortened by 2 bases and J by 10 bases, with 21 bases between the two germline ends. The CDR3, as DNA: TGTGCCAGCAGTTTAAATAGTGTCGGAGTAACTGGGGAGCAGTTCTTC. Amino acid sequence: CASSLNSVGVTGEQFF.

The CDR3 DNA follows: TGTGCCAGCAGAAGGACTAGCGGGGCAACCTCCTACGAGCAGTACTTC. Protein product: CASRRTSGATSYEQYF. This rearrangement joins TRBV27 to TRBJ2-7; 12 bases align to TRBD2. The CDR3 loop spans 16 amino acids. In germline, CDR1 is MNHEY, CDR2 SMNVEV (reference sequence). The junction had 6 bases not matched to a gene; V was cut back by 6 bases and J by 0 bases.

This sequence joins TRBV19 and TRBJ1-1; 10 nucleotides match TRBD1. The ends lost 3 bases at V and 6 bases at J; junction bases unmatched: 7. This CDR3 spans 15 amino acids. The germline gives CDR1 LNHDA, CDR2 SQIVND (reference sequence). This CDR3 is CASSIGTGVYAEAFF. In DNA form, the CDR3 reads TGTGCCAGTAGTATTGGGACAGGGGTCTACGCTGAAGCTTTCTTT.

This chain connects TRBV6-5 to TRBJ1-2; weak D call: TRBD1 (6 bases). The germline V gene has CDR1 MNHEY and CDR2 SVGAGI. The V and J ends lost 8 bases and 4 bases respectively, with 17 bases between them. The CDR3 runs to 14 residues. The CDR3 DNA is TGTGCCAGCTCACGGGGGGGCCGGGGCTATGGCTACACCTTC. Protein: CASSRGGRGYGYTF.

V is TRBV5-6 and J is TRBJ2-7, with 7 positions matching TRBD1. This CDR3 is 18 amino acids long. From germline, CDR1 is SGHDT and CDR2 YYEEEE. J gave up 2 bases and V 1 base, and 15 bases lay outside the gene matches. The CDR3 is CASSLLPRVGGRPYEQYF. DNA for the CDR3: TGTGCCAGCAGCTTGTTGCCGCGCGTAGGGGGCCGGCCCTACGAGCAGTACTTC.

V and J are TRBV19 and TRBJ2-7, with unresolved D. Germline V gene sequence: CDR1 LNHDA, CDR2 SQIVND (reference sequence). CDR3 length: 13 residues. The V gene lost 3 bases and the J gene lost 5 bases, with 11 bases spanning the gap. As DNA, the CDR3 is TGTGCCAGTAGTATCGGGTTTATGGACGAGCAGTACTTC. Translated, it gives CASSIGFMDEQYF.

This chain links TRBV6-1 with TRBJ2-5, with 10 bases identical to TRBD2. With V trimmed by 3 bases and J by 1 base, 2 bases remained unmatched. CDR3 size: 15 residues. Germline assignment: CDR1 MNHNS and CDR2 SASEGT. CDR3 sequence reads: CASSESSGGQETQYF. The CDR3 nucleotides read TGTGCCAGCAGTGAGTCTAGCGGGGGCCAAGAGACCCAGTACTTC.

The chain links TRBV6-5 to TRBJ2-7; 7 bases fit TRBD2. The germline gives CDR1 MNHEY, CDR2 SVGAGI. Losses at the gene ends were 6 bases for V and 6 bases for J; bases not matched to a gene: 5. This CDR3 contains 12 residues. CDR3 in amino acids: CASSQGLSEQYF. The CDR3 bases are TGTGCCAGCAGCCAGGGACTAAGCGAGCAGTACTTC.

CDR3 loop: CASSESMAGQYNSPLHF. CDR3 nucleotide sequence: TGTGCCAGCAGTGAATCCATGGCAGGGCAGTATAATTCACCCCTCCACTTT. The chain is built from TRBV6-1 and TRBJ1-6; maybe TRBD1 (5 bases). Germline CDR1 MNHNS, CDR2 SASEGT. This CDR3 has 17 residues. V was trimmed by 2 bases and J by 4 bases, leaving 15 bases between them.

The genes are TRBV10-3 and TRBJ1-2, with D uncertain. Germline CDR1 and CDR2: ENHRY and SYGVKD. V dropped 0 bases and J dropped 2 bases, with 7 bases sitting between them. This CDR3 is 14 amino acids long. CDR3 sequence (DNA): TGTGCCATCAGTGAGTCGCCAGGCAACTATGGCTACACCTTC. Translating gives CAISESPGNYGYTF.

This sequence joins TRBV12-3 or TRBV12-4 and TRBJ1-2, with D hard to call. This CDR3 comprises 12 residues. The ends were cut back, 7 bases at V and 4 bases at J, with 10 bases in the middle. The CDR3, as DNA: TGTGCCAGCACACGGAGCCTCTATGGCTACACCTTC. This translates into CASTRSLYGYTF.

The rearrangement uses TRBV15 and TRBJ2-3; TRBD2 agrees at 13 bases. The length of the CDR3 is 16 residues. V gave up 6 bases and J gave up 2 bases; unmatched junction bases: 5. CDR1 and CDR2 (germline): LNHNV, YYDKDF (reference sequence). This CDR3 is CATRAGLAGNTDTQYF. The CDR3 nucleotides are TGTGCCACCAGGGCGGGACTAGCGGGGAACACAGATACGCAGTATTTT.

This sequence joins TRBV11-1 and TRBJ2-7, with TRBD1 identical over 9 bases. This CDR3 region has 14 residues. Germline lookup yields CDR1 SGHAT and CDR2 FQDESV (reference sequence). V shed 5 bases and J 7 bases; nucleotides not matched to a gene: 9. The CDR3 bases are TGTGCCAGCAGCCAAAGGACAGGGGTCTTTGAGCAGTACTTC. Residues: CASSQRTGVFEQYF. The full variable domain, with the rest looked up from reference TRBV11-1 and TRBJ2-7, is EAEVAQSPRYKITEKSQAVAFWCDPISGHATLYWYRQILGQGPELLVQFQDESVVDDSQLPKDRFSAERLKGVDSTLKIQPAELGDSAMYLCASSQRTGVFEQYFGPGTRLTVT.

The chain joins TRBV2 to TRBJ2-5, with a weak D call TRBD1 (6 bases). Between the trimmed V and J ends, which lost 8 bases and 2 bases, there was a span of 15 bases. CDR3 length: 14 residues. Per germline, CDR1 SNHLY and CDR2 FYNNEI. CDR3 DNA: TGTGCCAGCGGGGCACAGGGCAGTCAAGAGACCCAGTACTTC. Encoded protein: CASGAQGSQETQYF.

This chain connects TRBV7-6 to TRBJ2-1, with a tentative D call TRBD2 (7 bases). This CDR3 is 16 amino acids long. Germline-derived CDR1 and CDR2 are SGHVS and FNYEAQ. Deletions cut 1 base from V and 5 bases from J, with 15 bases between. The CDR3 DNA sequence: TGTGCCAGCAGCTTAGAGTTTGGGGGGGCCGACAATGAGCAGTTCTTC. As protein: CASSLEFGGADNEQFF. Combining the CDR3 with reference TRBV7-6 and TRBJ2-1 gives the whole variable domain GAGVSQSPRYKVTKRGQDVALRCDPISGHVSLYWYRQALGQGPEFLTYFNYEAQQDKSGLPNDRFSAERPEGSISTLTIQRTEQRDSAMYRCASSLEFGGADNEQFFGPGTRLTVL.

This chain uses TRBV6-6 with TRBJ1-5; 7 bases map to TRBD1. CDR1 and CDR2 from the germline V gene are MNHNY and SVGAGI (reference sequence). V was pared by 9 bases and J by 8 bases, with 13 bases of the junction left unmatched. This CDR3 contains 14 residues. CDR3 nucleotide sequence: TGTGCCAGTAGCAGGGGGGTTTTTGGGGAGCCCCAGCATTTT. This encodes CASSRGVFGEPQHF.

As to this clone: Other DNA sequences from this sample encode an identical CDR3 as well. The V call is TRBV3-1 (or the pseudogene TRBV3-2), the J call TRBJ2-7; maybe TRBD2 (5 bases). Germline assignment: CDR1 LGHDT and CDR2 YNNKEL (reference sequence). This CDR3 has 12 residues. Trimming shortened V by 1 base and J by 5 bases, and 6 bases separated the two germline ends. CDR3 region: CASSQGRNEQYF. Here the CDR3 DNA reads TGTGCCAGCAGCCAAGGGAGGAACGAGCAGTACTTC.